Below, 24 T cell receptor beta chains from the same sample are listed, as sequenced in a study of early T cells in non-severe SARS-CoV-2 infection. TCRdb reanalysed the 5' RACE reads using MiXCR and keeps one entry per CDR3 protein. The sample carries some 90,000 distinct CDR3 sequences, more than 12% recorded once. Material for sequencing was whole blood. The receptors were sampled from an adult who was a healthcare worker with PCR-confirmed SARS-CoV-2 infection or an uninfected control (not recorded which).

This clonotype was detected only once. This chain links TRBV19 with TRBJ1-5; D not resolved. Between the trimmed V and J ends, which lost 2 bases and 4 bases, there was a span of 9 bases. CDR1 and CDR2 from the germline V gene are LNHDA and SQIVND (reference sequence). The CDR3 extends over 14 amino acids. CDR3 sequence (DNA): TGTGCCAGTAGTATATCGGGTTTTAATCAGCCCCAGCATTTT. It codes for CASSISGFNQPQHF.

The chain uses TRBV28 and TRBJ2-7, with a weak D call TRBD2 (6 bases). Germline V CDR1 and CDR2: MDHEN, SYDVKM. The CDR3 has 14 amino acids. Trimming took 1 base from V and 3 from J, leaving 10 bases between them. The CDR3 is CASSLSGTFYEQYF. The CDR3 bases are TGTGCCAGCAGTTTATCGGGGACTTTCTACGAGCAGTACTTC.

The rearrangement uses TRBV12-3 or TRBV12-4 and TRBJ2-1, with 8 bases that match TRBD1. The CDR3 extends over 17 amino acids. V lost 5 bases to trimming and J lost 9 bases; unmatched junction nucleotides: 18. CDR3 protein: CASSPHMTGEFHGEQFF. In DNA form, the CDR3 reads TGTGCCAGCAGTCCACACATGACAGGGGAATTTCACGGTGAGCAGTTCTTC.

In this sample, this clonotype turned up a few times. This chain uses TRBV5-1 with TRBJ2-1; D unclear. The CDR3 sequence is 12 residues long. With 4 bases removed from V and 8 bases from J, the gap between germline ends came to 10 bases. Germline V gives CDR1 SGHRS, CDR2 YFSETQ. CDR3 nucleotides: TGCGCCAGCAGCGGAATAAGGGATGAGCAGTTCTTC. As protein: CASSGIRDEQFF.

This clonotype was found many times. The chain employs TRBV20-1 and TRBJ2-5; no clear D. Germline V gives CDR1 DFQATT, CDR2 SNEGSKA (reference sequence). This CDR3 is 14 amino acids long. Trimming pared 5 bases from V and 4 bases from J, leaving 17 bases between. The CDR3 bases are TGCAGTGCTCCCCGTCGGCAGTTTGGAGAGACCCAGTACTTC. It codes for CSAPRRQFGETQYF.

This clonotype was counted between two and nine times. V usage is TRBV7-8 and J usage is TRBJ2-2; D uncertain. Germline values: CDR1 SGHVS, CDR2 FQNEAQ. The ends were cut back, 1 base at V and 1 base at J, with 16 bases in the middle. This CDR3 region has 18 residues. CDR3 region: CASSLVLIVMGNTGELFF. For the CDR3, the DNA is TGTGCCAGCAGCTTAGTTTTGATCGTAATGGGGAACACCGGGGAGCTGTTTTTT.

This clonotype was found a few times. V is TRBV6-5 and J is TRBJ2-7; D may be TRBD2 (6 bases). The CDR3 contains 12 residues. Between the trimmed V and J ends, which lost 3 bases and 6 bases, there was a span of 9 bases. Per the germline V gene, CDR1 is MNHEY and CDR2 is SVGAGI. CDR3 bases: TGTGCCAGCAGTTATCTCGGGGGCGAGCAGTACTTC. Translated, it gives CASSYLGGEQYF.

The V gene is TRBV21-1, the J gene TRBJ2-1; the table's D gene call, TRBD2, was not cross checked with the DNA. TRBV21-1 is a pseudogene. The CDR3 covers 15 residues. CDR3 residues: CASSKARLAKDKLFF. The CDR3 DNA follows: TGTGCCAGCAGCAAAGCGCGTCTAGCGAAGGATAAGCTGTTCTTC.

This clonotype is labeled as medium-sized (0.01 to 0.1%). The gene calls are TRBV20-1 and TRBJ1-1; 8 bases fit TRBD1. Germline V lookup: CDR1 DFQATT, CDR2 SNEGSKA (reference sequence). The CDR3 is 14 amino acids. V gave up 2 bases and J gave up 10 bases; unmatched junction bases: 12. CDR3 sequence reads: CSARIDRGVRVAFF. In DNA, the CDR3 is TGCAGTGCTAGAATCGACAGGGGCGTAAGGGTAGCTTTCTTT.

This chain uses TRBV7-9 with TRBJ2-3, with 7 bases identical to TRBD1. CDR1 SEHNR and CDR2 FQNEAQ come from the germline V gene (reference sequence). V was clipped by 6 bases and J by 5 bases; unmatched bases: 14. This CDR3 has 16 residues. The chain's CDR3 is CASSLLFDRAGDTQYF. The CDR3 nucleotides read TGTGCCAGCAGTCTCTTATTCGACAGGGCTGGAGATACGCAGTATTTT. Full variable domain (missing parts from reference TRBV7-9 and TRBJ2-3): DTGVSQNPRHKITKRGQNVTFRCDPISEHNRLYWYRQTLGQGPEFLTYFQNEAQLEKSRLLSDRFSAERPKGSFSTLEIQRTEQGDSAMYLCASSLLFDRAGDTQYFGPGTRLTVL.

The table lists this clonotype with many counts. The chain couples TRBV7-2 to TRBJ2-3; 8 positions agree with TRBD2. The CDR3 contains 18 residues. Germline V gene data show CDR1 as SGHTA and CDR2 as FQGNSA. Unmatched junction bases numbered 13, after V lost 3 bases and J lost 2 bases. The CDR3 sequence is CASSLAEPGLVSTDTQYF. DNA for the CDR3: TGTGCCAGCAGCTTGGCGGAACCGGGACTAGTGTCCACAGATACGCAGTATTTT.

This clonotype appeared once. The chain combines TRBV29-1 with TRBJ1-3; TRBD1 is a possible D gene (6 bases). V lost 6 bases and J lost 0, with 12 bases in between. The CDR3 is 14 residues long. Germline CDR1 SQVTM, CDR2 ANQGSEA. The CDR3 DNA follows: TGCAGCGTGACGGACAGCCACTCTGGAAACACCATATATTTT. This encodes CSVTDSHSGNTIYF.

In its sample, this clonotype was seen many times. The chain employs TRBV7-2 and TRBJ2-1; no reliable D call. The germline V gene encodes CDR1 SGHTA and CDR2 FQGNSA. Trimming left V 3 bases short and J 10 bases short, with 13 bases between. This CDR3 spans 13 amino acids. CDR3 DNA sequence: TGTGCCAGCAGCTTCCGCGGCGGAAACGAGCAGTTCTTC. This sequence encodes CASSFRGGNEQFF. Using reference TRBV7-2 and TRBJ2-1 for the parts outside the CDR3, the full variable domain is GAGVSQSPSNKVTEKGKDVELRCDPISGHTALYWYRQSLGQGLEFLIYFQGNSAPDKSGLPSDRFSAERTGGSVSTLTIQRTQQEDSAVYLCASSFRGGNEQFFGPGTRLTVL.

The rearrangement joins TRBV12-3 or TRBV12-4 to TRBJ2-7; TRBD2 matches at 7 bases. The CDR3 spans 18 residues. The J segment lost 7 bases and the V segment lost 5 bases, leaving 23 bases of the junction unmatched. CDR3 in amino acids: CASSPDPLPGRVMGEQYF. In DNA, the CDR3 is TGTGCCAGCAGTCCTGATCCCCTCCCAGGGAGGGTAATGGGGGAGCAGTACTTC.

This clonotype was seen a handful of times. The chain has TRBV23-1 and TRBJ2-1, with D unclear. TRBV23-1 is marked as an open reading frame, function uncertain. The V and J ends lost 4 bases and 0 bases respectively, with 7 bases between them. The CDR3 is 14 amino acids. The CDR3 coding sequence is TGCGCCAGCAGTCGTGGCAGCTCCTACAATGAGCAGTTCTTC. Translating it yields CASSRGSSYNEQFF.

V is TRBV20-1 and J is TRBJ2-7; TRBD2 might be the D (5 bases). V lost 4 bases and J lost 3, with 13 bases in between. The CDR3 sequence is 13 residues long. From germline, CDR1 is DFQATT and CDR2 SNEGSKA (reference sequence). This CDR3 is CSAKEAGLYEQYF. The CDR3 DNA is TGCAGTGCTAAAGAAGCCGGACTCTACGAGCAGTACTTC.

The genes are TRBV7-2 and TRBJ1-3; D not certain. CDR3 length: 12 residues. Germline V gene sequence: CDR1 SGHTA, CDR2 FQGNSA. The V end was cut by 3 bases, the J end by 8 bases, with 8 bases between. The CDR3 region has the DNA TGTGCCAGCAGCTTCCACCGGGACACCATATATTTT. It is translated as CASSFHRDTIYF.

The genes are TRBV7-6 and TRBJ2-1; D may correspond to TRBD1 or TRBD2 (7 bases each). The CDR3 contains 13 residues. The germline gives CDR1 SGHVS, CDR2 FNYEAQ. The CDR3 sequence: CAPGGRAAGEQFF. The CDR3 region has the DNA TGTGCACCAGGGGGGAGGGCCGCGGGTGAGCAGTTCTTC.

This clonotype was observed a few times. This chain connects TRBV28 to TRBJ2-1; the D is unclear. Germline V gene data show CDR1 as MDHEN and CDR2 as SYDVKM. Trimming stripped 5 bases from V and 6 bases from J, with 11 bases between. This CDR3 region has 13 residues. For the CDR3, the DNA is TGTGCCAGCAGTAGCCACGGCAGCAATGAGCAGTTCTTC. Translating gives CASSSHGSNEQFF.

This clonotype was counted ten times or more. This rearrangement joins TRBV28 to TRBJ1-6; the D gene is possibly TRBD1 (5 bases). Germline V CDR1 and CDR2: MDHEN, SYDVKM. The V end was cut by 5 bases, the J end by 8 bases, with 16 bases between. This CDR3 comprises 15 residues. CDR3 loop: CASSDGGHPDSPLHF. The CDR3 region has the DNA TGTGCCAGCAGTGACGGGGGTCACCCTGATTCACCCCTCCACTTT. Combining the CDR3 with reference TRBV28 and TRBJ1-6 gives the whole variable domain DVKVTQSSRYLVKRTGEKVFLECVQDMDHENMFWYRQDPGLGLRLIYFSYDVKMKEKGDIPEGYSVSREKKERFSLILESASTNQTSMYLCASSDGGHPDSPLHFGNGTRLTVT.

This clonotype was observed a single time. The gene calls are TRBV9 and TRBJ2-3; 10 bases fit TRBD2. Germline trimming cut 4 bases from V and 5 bases from J; bases unmatched to any gene: 10. The germline V gene has CDR1 SGDLS and CDR2 YYNGEE. This CDR3 comprises 16 residues. Written as DNA, the CDR3 is TGTGCCAGCAGCTTTCTTAGCGGGAGGACGGTAGATACGCAGTATTTT. This codes for CASSFLSGRTVDTQYF.

In DNA, the CDR3 is TGCAGTGCTATGGCCAGGACTAATGAAAAACTGTTTTTT. This encodes CSAMARTNEKLFF. The rearrangement links TRBV20-1 to TRBJ1-4; the D is unclear. The CDR3 runs 13 residues. Germline CDR1 DFQATT, CDR2 SNEGSKA (reference sequence). Trimming cost V 4 bases and J 2 bases, with 8 bases left between them.

At least ten counts were recorded for this clonotype. The DNA of the CDR3 is TGTGCCAGCGGCAGGGGAATGGAAAACACTGAAGCTTTCTTT. Translation gives CASGRGMENTEAFF. This chain joins TRBV6-1 and TRBJ1-1; weak D call: TRBD1 (6 bases). Germline loops: CDR1 MNHNS, CDR2 SASEGT. V lost 8 bases and J 2 bases, leaving 15 bases between the germline ends. This CDR3 is built from 14 residues.

There are many counts of this clonotype. The chain has TRBV12-3 or TRBV12-4 and TRBJ2-7; D remains unclear. The V end lost 5 bases, the J end lost 0 bases, and 2 bases lay between the germline ends. The CDR3 is 11 residues long. Here the CDR3 reads CASSDSYEQYF. The DNA for the CDR3 is TGTGCCAGCAGTGACTCCTACGAGCAGTACTTC.